This is a list of T cell receptor beta chains from one sample in a study of T cell responses to AZD1222 COVID-19 vaccine. TCRdb keeps only in-frame clones here, not all; method: immunoSEQ multiplex PCR. The data show around 150,000 clones, approximately 94% seen once. The sample was peripheral blood, taken 28 days after the second AZD1222 dose. Receptors were obtained from an adult who received the AZD1222 COVID-19 vaccine. Each CDR3 is given with its conserved first and last residue. A D gene is named only where the DNA matches it firmly. For some rows the clone size is stated as once, few or many, or as a class when expanded; others skip it.

TRBV20-1	NA	NA	TRBJ1-3	CSASSGFWVSGNTIYF	TGCAGTGCTAGTTCTGGGTTTTGGGTCTCTGGAAACACCATATATTTT
TRBV11-3	NA	NA	TRBJ1-2	CASRTIPTGINGYTF	TGTGCCAGCAGAACTATCCCCACAGGGATCAATGGCTACACCTTC
TRBV18	TRBD1	NA	TRBJ2-5	CASSPTGVGQETQYF	TGTGCCAGCTCACCAACAGGGGTAGGCCAAGAGACCCAGTACTTC
TRBV18	NA	NA	TRBJ2-7	CASSPRPGLDNYEQYF	TGTGCCAGCTCACCACGTCCGGGACTCGATAACTACGAGCAGTACTTC
TRBV4-1	TRBD2	NA	TRBJ2-7	CASSPLVAGGYEQYF	TGCGCCAGCAGCCCTCTGGTAGCGGGAGGGTACGAGCAGTACTTC
TRBV19	TRBD1	NA	TRBJ2-3	CASTAGGADTQYF	TGTGCCAGTACGGCAGGGGGCGCAGATACGCAGTATTTT
TRBV10-1	NA	NA	TRBJ2-2	CASSDSGRTNTGELFF	TGCGCCAGCAGTGATTCGGGCCGGACGAACACCGGGGAGCTGTTTTTT
TRBV7-8	TRBD2	NA	TRBJ2-1	CASSYRTSGSGAYNEQFF	TGTGCCAGCAGCTACCGGACTAGCGGGAGTGGTGCCTACAATGAGCAGTTCTTC
TRBV7-9	TRBD2	once	TRBJ2-1	CASSLGSGRNDEQFF	TGTGCCAGCAGCTTAGGGAGCGGGAGGAATGATGAGCAGTTCTTC
TRBV6-5	NA	NA	TRBJ1-2	CASSYLPLPRSYGYTF	TGTGCCAGCAGTTACCTACCGCTGCCGCGGAGCTATGGCTACACCTTC
TRBV19	TRBD1	NA	TRBJ1-5	CASSNQVGQGAFNQPQHF	TGTGCCAGTAGCAACCAGGTGGGCCAGGGGGCTTTCAATCAGCCCCAGCATTTT
TRBV28	TRBD1	NA	TRBJ1-2	CASSSQNFDRGGYGYTF	TGTGCCAGCAGTTCCCAGAACTTCGACAGGGGGGGCTATGGCTACACCTTC
TRBV30	NA	NA	TRBJ1-1	CASTRWGGRVNTEAFF	TGTGCCTCTACCCGCTGGGGGGGACGGGTGAACACTGAAGCTTTCTTT
TRBV11-2	TRBD2	NA	TRBJ2-7	CASSKKDGRAAYEQYF	TGTGCCAGCAGCAAAAAGGACGGGAGGGCTGCCTACGAGCAGTACTTC
TRBV6-2/TRBV6-3	TRBD2	NA	TRBJ2-1	CASTPSSLGNTPGLAASSYNEQFF	TGTGCCAGCACCCCCTCCTCCTTAGGGAACACCCCGGGACTAGCCGCCAGCTCCTACAATGAGCAGTTCTTC
TRBV5-1	NA	NA	TRBJ2-7	CASSLLVGSYEQYF	TGCGCCAGCAGCTTGTTGGTGGGGTCCTACGAGCAGTACTTC
TRBV2	TRBD1	NA	TRBJ2-1	CASRLGQNNEQFF	TGTGCCAGCAGACTGGGACAGAACAATGAGCAGTTCTTC
TRBV29-1	TRBD1	NA	TRBJ1-1	CSVGGQGKSMNTEAFF	TGCAGCGTTGGAGGACAGGGCAAAAGCATGAACACTGAAGCTTTCTTT
TRBV15	NA	NA	TRBJ1-1	CATSREVGGNTEAFF	TGTGCCACCAGCAGGGAGGTGGGCGGGAACACTGAAGCTTTCTTT
TRBV6-5	NA	NA	TRBJ2-5	CASSYGSGSLETQYF	TGTGCCAGCAGTTACGGGTCAGGGTCTTTGGAGACCCAGTACTTC
TRBV21-1	NA	NA	TRBJ2-6	CASSSWTDCTSGANVLTF	TGTGCCAGCAGCTCTTGGACAGACTGTACCTCTGGGGCCAACGTCCTGACTTTC
TRBV7-9	TRBD1	NA	TRBJ1-1	CASSRGQENTEAFF	TGTGCCAGCAGCCGGGGACAGGAGAACACTGAAGCTTTCTTT
TRBV28	TRBD2	NA	TRBJ2-1	CASTAGGRYNEQFF	TGTGCCAGCACCGCGGGGGGACGGTACAATGAGCAGTTCTTC
TRBV6-5	NA	once	TRBJ1-4	CASRARTATNEKLFF	TGTGCCAGCCGGGCTAGGACCGCAACTAATGAAAAACTGTTTTTT
TRBV27	TRBD1	NA	TRBJ2-7	CASKWSGGYEQYF	TGTGCCAGCAAATGGTCAGGGGGATACGAGCAGTACTTC
TRBV4-1	NA	NA	TRBJ2-2	CASSQEGAGAIGELFF	TGCGCCAGCAGCCAAGAAGGGGCAGGGGCGATCGGGGAGCTGTTTTTT
TRBV7-6	NA	NA	TRBJ1-2	CASSLEGVSVYTF	TGTGCCAGCAGCTTAGAGGGAGTGAGTGTCTACACCTTC
TRBV19	NA	NA	TRBJ1-5	CASRYIVREGSQGGNQPQHF	TGTGCCAGTAGATATATAGTACGCGAGGGGTCACAAGGGGGCAATCAGCCCCAGCATTTT
TRBV6-1	TRBD2	NA	TRBJ2-1	CASSDLAGYNEQFF	TGTGCCAGCAGTGACCTAGCGGGATACAATGAGCAGTTCTTC
TRBV2	NA	NA	TRBJ1-2	CASSVSVYTF	TGTGCCAGCAGTGTTTCAGTCTACACCTTC
TRBV4-3	NA	NA	TRBJ1-3	CASSQSNPGAYFGNTIYF	TGCGCCAGCAGCCAATCCAATCCCGGGGCCTACTTTGGAAACACCATATATTTT
TRBV9	TRBD2	NA	TRBJ2-7	CASAGTSGGSYEQYF	TGTGCCAGCGCCGGGACTAGCGGGGGCTCCTACGAGCAGTACTTC
TRBV28	TRBD2	NA	TRBJ2-3	CASNQGGTSGRAFTDTQYF	TGTGCCAGCAACCAGGGGGGGACTAGCGGGAGGGCCTTCACAGATACGCAGTATTTT
TRBV18	TRBD2	few	TRBJ2-1	CASSPTGLAGTNEQFF	TGTGCCAGCTCACCGACGGGACTAGCGGGAACCAATGAGCAGTTCTTC
TRBV9	TRBD2	NA	TRBJ2-1	CASSVVSNRLAGENNEQFF	TGTGCCAGCAGCGTAGTTTCGAACCGACTAGCGGGAGAAAACAATGAGCAGTTCTTC
TRBV28	TRBD1	NA	TRBJ1-2	CASREGQGSYGYTF	TGTGCCAGCAGGGAAGGACAGGGAAGCTATGGCTACACCTTC
TRBV28	NA	once	TRBJ1-2	CASSLDRYGYTF	TGTGCCAGCAGTCTTGACAGATATGGCTACACCTTC
TRBV19	TRBD1	NA	TRBJ1-2	CASSTDWTGNGYTF	TGTGCCAGTAGTACCGACTGGACAGGGAATGGCTACACCTTC
TRBV7-8	TRBD2	NA	TRBJ2-1	CASRPFTSGPYNEQFF	TGTGCCAGCAGACCATTTACTAGCGGGCCTTACAATGAGCAGTTCTTC
TRBV6-5	NA	NA	TRBJ2-7	CASSYSAFYEQYF	TGTGCCAGCAGTTACTCCGCTTTCTACGAGCAGTACTTC
TRBV9	NA	NA	TRBJ2-7	CASSVGGSPNYEQYF	TGTGCCAGCAGCGTAGGAGGTAGCCCGAACTACGAGCAGTACTTC
TRBV5-8	NA	NA	TRBJ2-1	CASSLSGYEQFF	TGTGCCAGCAGCTTGTCCGGGTATGAGCAGTTCTTC
TRBV6-5	NA	NA	TRBJ1-2	CASSSHGGGGHYGYTF	TGTGCCAGCAGTTCCCACGGGGGTGGGGGACACTATGGCTACACCTTC